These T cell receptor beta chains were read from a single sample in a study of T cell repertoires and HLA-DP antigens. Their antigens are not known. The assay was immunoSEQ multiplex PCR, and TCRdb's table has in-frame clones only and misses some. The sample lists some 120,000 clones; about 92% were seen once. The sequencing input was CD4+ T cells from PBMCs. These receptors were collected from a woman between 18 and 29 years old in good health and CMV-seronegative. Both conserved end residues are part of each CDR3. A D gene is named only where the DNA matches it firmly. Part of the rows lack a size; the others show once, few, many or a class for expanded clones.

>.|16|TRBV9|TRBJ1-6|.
CASSVTRGFMNSPLHF
TGTGCCAGCAGCGTAACGAGAGGCTTTATGAATTCACCCCTCCACTTT
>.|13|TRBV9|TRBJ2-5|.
CASSVDRAETQYF
TGTGCCAGCAGCGTAGATAGGGCCGAGACCCAGTACTTC
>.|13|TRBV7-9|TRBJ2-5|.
CASSIQVQETQYF
TGTGCCAGCAGCATTCAGGTCCAAGAGACCCAGTACTTC
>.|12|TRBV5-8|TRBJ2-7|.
CASSPDQAEQYF
TGTGCCAGCAGCCCGGACCAGGCCGAGCAGTACTTC
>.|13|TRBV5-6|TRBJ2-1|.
CASSFGGYNEQFF
TGTGCCAGCAGCTTCGGCGGCTACAATGAGCAGTTCTTC
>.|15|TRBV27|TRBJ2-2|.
CASSLLRPNTGELFF
TGTGCCAGCAGTTTGCTTAGGCCGAACACCGGGGAGCTGTTTTTT
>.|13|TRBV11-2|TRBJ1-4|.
CASSLRDTGELFF
TGTGCCAGCAGCTTACGGGATACAGGAGAGCTGTTTTTT
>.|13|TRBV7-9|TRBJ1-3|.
CASSPAGGNTIYF
TGTGCCAGCAGCCCCGCGGGCGGAAACACCATATATTTT
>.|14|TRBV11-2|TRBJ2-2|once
CASRRRGGTGELFF
TGTGCCAGCAGAAGGCGGGGTGGCACCGGGGAGCTGTTTTTT
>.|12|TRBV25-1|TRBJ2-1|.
CAGGQRNNEQFF
TGTGCCGGAGGGCAGCGGAACAATGAGCAGTTCTTC
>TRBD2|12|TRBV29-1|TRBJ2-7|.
CSANRAGGEQYF
TGCAGCGCTAATCGGGCGGGAGGGGAGCAGTACTTC
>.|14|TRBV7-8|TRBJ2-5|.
CASSLWRGQETQYF
TGTGCCAGCAGCTTATGGCGGGGCCAAGAGACCCAGTACTTC
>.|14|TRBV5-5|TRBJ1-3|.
CASSLGGAGNTIYF
TGTGCCAGCAGTTTGGGGGGAGCTGGAAACACCATATATTTT
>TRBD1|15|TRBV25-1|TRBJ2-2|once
CASSDRDRVIGELFF
TGTGCCAGCAGTGATCGGGACAGGGTAATCGGGGAGCTGTTTTTT
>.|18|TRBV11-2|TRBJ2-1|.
CASSLVRRTDLSYNEQFF
TGTGCCAGCAGCTTAGTGAGGCGGACGGACCTTTCCTACAATGAGCAGTTCTTC
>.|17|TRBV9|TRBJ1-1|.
CASSVTGGRDPNTEAFF
TGTGCCAGCAGCGTAACGGGGGGAAGGGACCCGAACACTGAAGCTTTCTTT
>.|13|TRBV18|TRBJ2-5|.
CASSRGAWETQYF
TGTGCCAGCTCCCGGGGGGCCTGGGAGACCCAGTACTTC
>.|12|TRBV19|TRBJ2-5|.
CASSQNLGTQYF
TGTGCCAGTAGTCAAAATTTAGGGACCCAGTACTTC
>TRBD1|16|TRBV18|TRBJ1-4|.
CASSPTAGTGNEKLFF
TGTGCCAGCTCACCGACAGCCGGGACAGGGAATGAAAAACTGTTTTTT
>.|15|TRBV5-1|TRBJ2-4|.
CASSLAGLPEDIQYF
TGCGCCAGCAGCTTGGCAGGACTACCCGAGGACATTCAGTACTTC
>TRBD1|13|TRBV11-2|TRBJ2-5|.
CASSSGQQETQYF
TGTGCCAGCAGCTCGGGACAGCAAGAGACCCAGTACTTC
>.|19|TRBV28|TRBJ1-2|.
CASRPLGLGDIPWNYGYTF
TGTGCCAGCAGACCCCTAGGTTTGGGTGACATCCCTTGGAACTATGGCTACACCTTC
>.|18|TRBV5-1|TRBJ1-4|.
CASSTGRILGGLNEKLFF
TGCGCCAGCAGCACCGGACGGATCCTTGGGGGACTTAATGAAAAACTGTTTTTT
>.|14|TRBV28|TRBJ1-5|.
CASSLVSANQPQHF
TGTGCCAGCAGTTTAGTCTCGGCCAATCAGCCCCAGCATTTT
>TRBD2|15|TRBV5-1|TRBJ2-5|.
CASSLATAGQETQYF
TGCGCCAGCAGCTTGGCCACAGCGGGACAAGAGACCCAGTACTTC
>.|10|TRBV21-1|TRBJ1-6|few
CASSPCPLHF
TGTGCCAGCAGCCCATGCCCCCTCCACTTT